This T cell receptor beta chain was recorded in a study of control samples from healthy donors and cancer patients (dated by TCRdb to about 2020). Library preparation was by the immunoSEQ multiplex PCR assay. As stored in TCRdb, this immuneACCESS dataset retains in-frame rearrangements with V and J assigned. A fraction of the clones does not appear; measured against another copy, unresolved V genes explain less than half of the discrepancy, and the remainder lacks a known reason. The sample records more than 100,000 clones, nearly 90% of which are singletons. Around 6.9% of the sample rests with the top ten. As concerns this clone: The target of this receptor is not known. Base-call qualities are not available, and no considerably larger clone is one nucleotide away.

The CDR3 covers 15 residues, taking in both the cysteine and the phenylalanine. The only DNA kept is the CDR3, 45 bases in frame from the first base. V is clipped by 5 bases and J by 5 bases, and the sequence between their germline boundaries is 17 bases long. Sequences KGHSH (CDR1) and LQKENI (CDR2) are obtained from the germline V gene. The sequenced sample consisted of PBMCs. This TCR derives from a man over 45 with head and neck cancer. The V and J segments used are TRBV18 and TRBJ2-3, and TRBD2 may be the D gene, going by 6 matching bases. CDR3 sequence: CASSTGDGIVDTQYF. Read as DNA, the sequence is TGTGCCAGCTCAACGGGGGACGGGATCGTAGATACGCAGTATTTT.